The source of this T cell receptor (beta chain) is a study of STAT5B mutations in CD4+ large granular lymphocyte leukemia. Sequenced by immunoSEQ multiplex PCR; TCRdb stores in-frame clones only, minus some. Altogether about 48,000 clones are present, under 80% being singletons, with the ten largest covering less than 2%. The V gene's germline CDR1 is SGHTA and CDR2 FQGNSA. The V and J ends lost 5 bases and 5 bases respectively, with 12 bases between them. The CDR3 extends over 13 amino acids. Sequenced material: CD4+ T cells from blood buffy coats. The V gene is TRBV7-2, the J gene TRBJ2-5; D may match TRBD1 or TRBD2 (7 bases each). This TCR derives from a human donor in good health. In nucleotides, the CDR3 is TGTGCCAGCAGCCGACAGGGAGGGGAGACCCAGTACTTC. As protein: CASSRQGGETQYF.